This T cell receptor (beta chain) emerged from a study of T cell changes during pregnancy in multiple sclerosis. Trimming left V 0 bases short and J 3 bases short, with 6 bases between. Germline loops: CDR1 MNHNS, CDR2 SASEGT. This CDR3 comprises 13 residues. Assay used: immunoSEQ multiplex PCR; TCRdb lists only in-frame clones, some missing. The data show 40,000 to 60,000 clones, almost 90% seen once. The receptor's source is a female donor in good health, enrolled as a control in a pregnancy study. This sample comprised peripheral blood, obtained in the first trimester of pregnancy. V and J are TRBV6-1 and TRBJ2-7, with D maybe TRBD2 (5 bases). The CDR3 DNA follows: TGTGCCAGCAGTGAAGCCGGGGACTACGAGCAGTACTTC. Translation: CASSEAGDYEQYF.